This TCR beta chain was captured in a study of blood T cell repertoires in COVID-19. Turning to the study itself: Donors in the United States, Italy and Spain gave samples during acute or convalescent COVID-19. In each case, the material was cDNA or gDNA derived from T cells, B-cell-depleted T cells, or PBMCs.

Original handling: Scientists estimated how many nucleated cells there were by amplifying reference gene primers. Sequenced by immunoSEQ multiplex PCR; TCRdb stores in-frame clones only, minus some. The V and J calls and clone size were taken over from that table, and D and trimming were inferred from the DNA. The table has 120,000 to 150,000 clones, 80% to 90% seen once. Germline V gives CDR1 SGHTS, CDR2 YDEGEE. J gave up 3 bases and V 2 bases, and 3 bases lay outside the gene matches. The CDR3 runs 15 residues. The sequencing sample was made of peripheral blood. The receptor was isolated from a woman aged 60-75 years with active COVID-19. This chain joins TRBV5-8 and TRBJ2-5; TRBD2 aligns across 11 bases. For the CDR3, the DNA is TGTGCCAGCAGCTTTCTAGCGGGAGGTAAAGAGACCCAGTACTTC. Protein sequence: CASSFLAGGKETQYF.